These T cell receptor beta chains were read from a single sample in a study of T cells after posttransplantation cyclophosphamide. Sequencing was performed with immunoSEQ multiplex PCR; in TCRdb, only in-frame clones are kept and a portion is missing. The sample yields 20,000 or so clones, approximately 74% seen once. Sequencing used PBMCs, obtained after an allogeneic stem cell transplant with post-transplant cyclophosphamide. All receptors derive from a male patient between 25 and 39 years old who received an allogeneic stem cell transplant from a related donor, was CMV-positive, and had acute GVHD only. Some T cells may trace back to the graft donor. The CDR3 runs from the conserved cysteine through the conserved F or W. Fields, in order: clone size, V gene, J gene, D gene, CDR3 DNA, CDR3 protein. A D gene is named only where the DNA matches it firmly. The size of a clone is reported for some rows only, either as once, few or many, or as a class for expanded clones.

>few|TRBV7-5|TRBJ2-3|NA
TGTGCCAGAAGCTTAGGAGGGACTAGCGGGGGTCTGAATAGCACAGATACGCAGTATTTT
CARSLGGTSGGLNSTDTQYF
>NA|TRBV30|TRBJ1-3|NA
TGTGCCTGGACGGTACAGGTGTTAGGAAACACCATATATTTT
CAWTVQVLGNTIYF
>NA|TRBV18|TRBJ2-7|NA
TGTGCCAGCTCACCCAAGACAGAGACCTACGAGCAGTACTTC
CASSPKTETYEQYF
>NA|TRBV18|TRBJ1-1|NA
TGTGCCAGCTCACTGAGGGAGACCTTGAACACTGAAGCTTTCTTT
CASSLRETLNTEAFF
>NA|TRBV7-9|TRBJ2-1|NA
TGTGCCAGCAGCTTAGTTCAGGCCGTCAATGAGCAGTTCTTC
CASSLVQAVNEQFF
>NA|TRBV7-2|TRBJ2-3|TRBD1
TGTGCCAGCAGCGCCTCGACAGGGGGCGGAACAGATACGCAGTATTTT
CASSASTGGGTDTQYF
>NA|TRBV19|TRBJ2-2|TRBD2
TGTGCCAGTAGCCTCCATAGCGGGGCCACCGGGGAGCTGTTTTTT
CASSLHSGATGELFF
>NA|TRBV6-5|TRBJ1-2|NA
TGTGCCAGCAGTTACGTAGGGGGTAACTATGGCTACACCTTC
CASSYVGGNYGYTF
>NA|TRBV5-6|TRBJ1-1|NA
TGTGCCAGCCTCTCCCCCCAGGGGACGGGAGGTAAGGTGGCTTTCTTT
CASLSPQGTGGKVAFF
>medium-sized|TRBV7-9|TRBJ1-6|TRBD1
TGTGCCAGCAGCTTCATGGACTGGACAGGGGGTAATTCACCCCTCCACTTT
CASSFMDWTGGNSPLHF
>NA|TRBV11-3|TRBJ2-1|TRBD2
TGTGCCAGCAGCTTAGGGGGTGGAGGCGGGGGGTTCAATGAGCAGTTCTTC
CASSLGGGGGGFNEQFF
>NA|TRBV7-6|TRBJ2-1|TRBD2
TGTGCCAGCAGCATAAATAGCGGGGGGAACTATGAGCAGTTCTTC
CASSINSGGNYEQFF
>NA|TRBV2|TRBJ2-3|NA
TGTGCCAGCAGTCTGGATCGGGGGAGCACAGATACGCAGTATTTT
CASSLDRGSTDTQYF
>NA|TRBV5-1|TRBJ1-2|NA
TGCGCCAGCAGCTTGGGTGGCGGCTACACCTTC
CASSLGGGYTF
>NA|TRBV7-2|TRBJ2-7|NA
TGTGCCAGCAGCTTAGTTTCCTGGGAGGTCTCCTACGAGCAGTACTTC
CASSLVSWEVSYEQYF
>NA|TRBV10-3|TRBJ1-1|NA
TGTGCCATCAGTGAGTCGTACAGCTTGATTAACACTGAAGCTTTCTTT
CAISESYSLINTEAFF
>NA|TRBV6-1|TRBJ1-2|TRBD1
TGTGCCAGCAGTGATAGGGACAGGGGCGGCTACACCTTC
CASSDRDRGGYTF
>NA|TRBV30|TRBJ1-2|NA
TGTGCCTGGAGTCGGACGGGATTCGCCTATGGCTACACCTTC
CAWSRTGFAYGYTF
>many|TRBV5-1|TRBJ1-1|TRBD1
TGCGCCAGCAGCTTCCGACAGGGGGTCACTGAAGCTTTCTTT
CASSFRQGVTEAFF
>NA|TRBV2|TRBJ2-3|TRBD2
TGTGCCAGCATTGTTGGCCCGACTAGCGCGCAGTATTTT
CASIVGPTSAQYF
>many|TRBV27|TRBJ1-4|NA
TGTGCCAGCAGTTTACTGGTGCGTGAAAAACTGTTTTTT
CASSLLVREKLFF
>NA|TRBV19|TRBJ1-6|TRBD1
TGTGCCAGTAGCCGAGCCGGGACAGATAATTCACCCCTCCACTTT
CASSRAGTDNSPLHF
>NA|TRBV18|TRBJ2-7|NA
TGTGCCAGCTCACGCGGTGCAGGGATGTTCTCCTACGAGCAGTACTTC
CASSRGAGMFSYEQYF
>NA|TRBV6-6|TRBJ2-7|NA
TGTGCCAGCAGTTACAGGGGGTCCTACGAGCAGTACTTC
CASSYRGSYEQYF
>NA|TRBV19|TRBJ2-7|NA
TGTGCCAGTAGTATAGACCCCCTCTCCTACGAGCAGTACTTC
CASSIDPLSYEQYF
>many|TRBV4-1|TRBJ2-5|TRBD2
TGCGCCAGCAGTCAGGCGGGGGAAGAGACCCAGTACTTC
CASSQAGEETQYF
>NA|TRBV12-5|TRBJ1-3|TRBD1
TGTGCTAGTGGTTGGACCGGACAGGGCACTGGAAACACCATATATTTT
CASGWTGQGTGNTIYF